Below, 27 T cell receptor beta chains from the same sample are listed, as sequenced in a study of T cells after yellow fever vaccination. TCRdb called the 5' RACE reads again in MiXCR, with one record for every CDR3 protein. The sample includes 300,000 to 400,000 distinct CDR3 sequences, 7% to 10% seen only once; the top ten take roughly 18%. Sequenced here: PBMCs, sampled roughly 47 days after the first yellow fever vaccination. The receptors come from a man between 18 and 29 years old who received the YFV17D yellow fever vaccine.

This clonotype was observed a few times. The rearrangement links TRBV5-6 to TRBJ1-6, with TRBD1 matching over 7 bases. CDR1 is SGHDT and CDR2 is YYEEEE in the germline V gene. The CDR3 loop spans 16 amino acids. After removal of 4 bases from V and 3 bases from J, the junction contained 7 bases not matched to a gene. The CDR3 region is CASSRGQLDYNSPLHF. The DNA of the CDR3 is TGTGCCAGCAGCCGGGGACAGCTCGACTATAATTCACCCCTCCACTTT.

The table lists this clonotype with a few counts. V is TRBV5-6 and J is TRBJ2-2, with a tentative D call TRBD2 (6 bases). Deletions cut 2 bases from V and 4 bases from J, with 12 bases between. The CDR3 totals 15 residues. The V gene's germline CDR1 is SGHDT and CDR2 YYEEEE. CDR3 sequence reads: CASSFGRRGTGELFF. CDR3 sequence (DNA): TGTGCCAGCAGCTTTGGTCGGAGGGGCACCGGGGAGCTGTTTTTT.

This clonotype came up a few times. CDR3 sequence: CASSPLGTGNEQYF. CDR3 DNA sequence: TGTGCCAGCTCACCACTCGGGACAGGGAACGAGCAGTACTTC. The chain joins TRBV18 to TRBJ2-7, with 9 bases lining up with TRBD1. V trimming: 1 base; J trimming: 5 bases; junction bases outside the gene matches: 3. The length of the CDR3 is 14 residues. In germline, CDR1 is KGHSH, CDR2 LQKENI.

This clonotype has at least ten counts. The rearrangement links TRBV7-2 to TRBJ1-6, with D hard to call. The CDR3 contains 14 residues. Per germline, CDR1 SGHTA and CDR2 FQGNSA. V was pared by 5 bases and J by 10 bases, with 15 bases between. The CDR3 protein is CASSPSPEWSPLHF. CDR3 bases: TGTGCCAGCAGCCCTTCGCCCGAGTGGTCACCCCTCCACTTT.

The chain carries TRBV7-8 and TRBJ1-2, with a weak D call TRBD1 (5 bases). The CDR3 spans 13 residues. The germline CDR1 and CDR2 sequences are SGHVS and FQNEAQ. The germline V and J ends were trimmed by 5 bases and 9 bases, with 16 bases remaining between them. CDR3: CASSGSDSLSYTF. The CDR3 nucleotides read TGTGCCAGCAGCGGCTCAGACAGTTTGAGCTACACCTTC.

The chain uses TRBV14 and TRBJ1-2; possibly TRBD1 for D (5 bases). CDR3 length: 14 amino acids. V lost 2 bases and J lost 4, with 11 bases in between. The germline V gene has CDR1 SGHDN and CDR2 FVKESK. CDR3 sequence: CASSQPGWGYGYTF. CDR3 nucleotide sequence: TGTGCCAGCAGCCAACCAGGGTGGGGCTATGGCTACACCTTC.

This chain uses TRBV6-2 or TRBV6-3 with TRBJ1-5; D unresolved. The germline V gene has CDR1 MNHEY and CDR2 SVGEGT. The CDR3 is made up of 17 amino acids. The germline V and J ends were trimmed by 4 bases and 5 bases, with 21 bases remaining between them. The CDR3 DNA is TGTGCCAGCAGTTTCACGCCCTCGATTCGGTGGGATCAGCCCCAGCATTTT. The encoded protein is CASSFTPSIRWDQPQHF.

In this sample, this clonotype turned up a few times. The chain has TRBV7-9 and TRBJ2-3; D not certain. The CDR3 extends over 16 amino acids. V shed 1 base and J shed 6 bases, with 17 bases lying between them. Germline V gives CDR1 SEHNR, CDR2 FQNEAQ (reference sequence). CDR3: CASSLVALGRSDTQYF. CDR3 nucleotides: TGTGCCAGCAGCTTAGTAGCCCTGGGCCGGTCCGATACGCAGTATTTT.

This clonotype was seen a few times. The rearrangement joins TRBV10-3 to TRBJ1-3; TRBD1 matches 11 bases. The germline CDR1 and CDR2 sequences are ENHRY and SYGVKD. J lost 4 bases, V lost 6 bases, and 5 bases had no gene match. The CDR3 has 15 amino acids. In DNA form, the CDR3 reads TGTGCCATCAGCAGGGACAGGGGGTACGGAAACACCATATATTTT. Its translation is CAISRDRGYGNTIYF.

The CDR3 DNA follows: TGCGCCAGCAGCCAAGATCAAGGGACAGAAAATCAGCCCCAGCATTTT. Translation: CASSQDQGTENQPQHF. This chain joins TRBV4-1 and TRBJ1-5; 7 positions agree with TRBD1. V gave up 0 bases and J gave up 4 bases; unmatched junction bases: 6. CDR1 MGHRA and CDR2 YSYEKL come from the germline V gene. This CDR3 region has 16 residues.

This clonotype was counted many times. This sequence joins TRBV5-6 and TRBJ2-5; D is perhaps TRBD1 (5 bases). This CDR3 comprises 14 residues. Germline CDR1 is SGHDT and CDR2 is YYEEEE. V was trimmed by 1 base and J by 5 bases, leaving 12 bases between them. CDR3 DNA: TGTGCCAGCAGCTTGCCGGAAGCAGGGGAGACCCAGTACTTC. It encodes CASSLPEAGETQYF.

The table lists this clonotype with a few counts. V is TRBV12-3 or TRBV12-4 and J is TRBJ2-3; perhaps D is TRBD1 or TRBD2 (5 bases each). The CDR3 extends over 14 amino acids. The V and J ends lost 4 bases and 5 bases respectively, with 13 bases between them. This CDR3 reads CASSSGAEVDTQYF. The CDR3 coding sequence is TGTGCCAGCAGTTCCGGGGCAGAGGTAGATACGCAGTATTTT.

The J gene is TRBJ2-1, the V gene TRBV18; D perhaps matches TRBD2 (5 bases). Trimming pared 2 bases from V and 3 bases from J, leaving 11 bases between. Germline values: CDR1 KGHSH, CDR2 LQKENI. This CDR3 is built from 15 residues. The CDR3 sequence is CASSPSQDFYNEQFF. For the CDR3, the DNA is TGTGCCAGCTCACCATCCCAGGACTTCTACAATGAGCAGTTCTTC.

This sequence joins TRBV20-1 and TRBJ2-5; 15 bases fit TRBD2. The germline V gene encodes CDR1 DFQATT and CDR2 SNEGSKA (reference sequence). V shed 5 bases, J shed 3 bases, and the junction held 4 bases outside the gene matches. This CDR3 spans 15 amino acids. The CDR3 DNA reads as TGCAGTGCTCTCCGGACTAGCGGGGGGGAAGAGACCCAGTACTTC. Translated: CSALRTSGGEETQYF.

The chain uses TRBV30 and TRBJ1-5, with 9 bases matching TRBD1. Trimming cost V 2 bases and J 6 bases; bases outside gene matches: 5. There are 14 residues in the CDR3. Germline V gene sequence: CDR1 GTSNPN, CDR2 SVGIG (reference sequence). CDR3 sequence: CAWSTGTGTQPQHF. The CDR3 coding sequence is TGTGCCTGGAGTACCGGGACAGGGACTCAGCCCCAGCATTTT.

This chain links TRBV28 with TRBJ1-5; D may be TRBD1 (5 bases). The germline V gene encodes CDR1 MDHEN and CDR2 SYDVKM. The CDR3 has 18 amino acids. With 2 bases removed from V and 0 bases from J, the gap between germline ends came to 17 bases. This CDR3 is CASSLVGSDTTSNQPQHF. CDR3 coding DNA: TGTGCCAGCAGTTTAGTTGGGTCGGACACCACTAGCAATCAGCCCCAGCATTTT.

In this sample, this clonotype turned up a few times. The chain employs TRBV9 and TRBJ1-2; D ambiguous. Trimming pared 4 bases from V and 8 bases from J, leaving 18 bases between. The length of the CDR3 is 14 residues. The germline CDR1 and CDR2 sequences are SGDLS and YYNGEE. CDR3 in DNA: TGTGCCAGCAGCCCCACCGGTGGCACGGGAGGCTACACCTTC. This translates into CASSPTGGTGGYTF.

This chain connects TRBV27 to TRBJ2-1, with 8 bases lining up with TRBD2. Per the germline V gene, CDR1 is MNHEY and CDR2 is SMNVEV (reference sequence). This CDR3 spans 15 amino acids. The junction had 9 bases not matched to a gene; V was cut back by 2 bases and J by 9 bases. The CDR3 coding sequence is TGTGCCAGCAGTTTAAGGCCGGGGGGGCCTCGTGAGCAGTTCTTC. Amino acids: CASSLRPGGPREQFF.

CDR3 amino acids: CASSGDRDSLFF. The CDR3 DNA reads as TGTGCCAGCAGTGGGGACAGGGATAGTCTGTTTTTT. The rearrangement uses TRBV27 and TRBJ2-2; 9 bases map to TRBD1. Germline CDR1 is MNHEY and CDR2 is SMNVEV (reference sequence). The CDR3 runs to 12 residues. V gave up 5 bases and J gave up 14 bases; unmatched junction bases: 6.

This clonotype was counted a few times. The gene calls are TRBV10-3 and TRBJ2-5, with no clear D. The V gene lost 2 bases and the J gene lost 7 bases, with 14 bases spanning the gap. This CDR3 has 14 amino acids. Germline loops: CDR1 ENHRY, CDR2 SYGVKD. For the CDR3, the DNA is TGTGCCATCAGTGAGGGGCACACAATGGGGACCCAGTACTTC. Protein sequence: CAISEGHTMGTQYF.

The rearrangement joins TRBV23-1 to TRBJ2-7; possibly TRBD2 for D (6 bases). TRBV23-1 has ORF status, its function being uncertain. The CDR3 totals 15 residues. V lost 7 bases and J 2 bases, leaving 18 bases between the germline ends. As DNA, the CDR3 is TGCGCCAGCACCCCATGGAGGGAGCGGGCCTACGAGCAGTACGTC. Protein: CASTPWRERAYEQYV.

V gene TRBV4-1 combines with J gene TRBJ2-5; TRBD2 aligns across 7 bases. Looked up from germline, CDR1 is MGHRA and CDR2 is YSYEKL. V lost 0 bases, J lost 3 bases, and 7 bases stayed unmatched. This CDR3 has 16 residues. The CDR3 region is CASSQERGGSKETQYF. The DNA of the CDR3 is TGCGCCAGCAGCCAAGAAAGGGGAGGGAGCAAAGAGACCCAGTACTTC.

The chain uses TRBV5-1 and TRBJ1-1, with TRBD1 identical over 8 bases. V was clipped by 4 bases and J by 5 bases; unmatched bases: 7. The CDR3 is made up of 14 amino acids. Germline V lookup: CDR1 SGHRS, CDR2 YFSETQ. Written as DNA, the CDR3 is TGCGCCAGCAGCGCCCAGGGGGCCCATACTGAAGCTTTCTTT. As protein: CASSAQGAHTEAFF.

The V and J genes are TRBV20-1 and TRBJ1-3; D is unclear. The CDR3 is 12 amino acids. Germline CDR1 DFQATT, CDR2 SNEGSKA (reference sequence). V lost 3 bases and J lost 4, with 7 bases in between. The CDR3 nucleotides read TGCAGTGCTAGTGGGGTCGGAAACACCATATATTTT. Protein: CSASGVGNTIYF.

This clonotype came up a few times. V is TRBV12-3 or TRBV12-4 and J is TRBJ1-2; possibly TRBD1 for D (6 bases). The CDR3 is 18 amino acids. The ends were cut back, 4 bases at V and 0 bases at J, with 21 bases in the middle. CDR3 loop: CASSSLYTGQYANYGYTF. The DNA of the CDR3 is TGTGCCAGCAGTTCCCTTTATACGGGACAATATGCTAACTATGGCTACACCTTC.

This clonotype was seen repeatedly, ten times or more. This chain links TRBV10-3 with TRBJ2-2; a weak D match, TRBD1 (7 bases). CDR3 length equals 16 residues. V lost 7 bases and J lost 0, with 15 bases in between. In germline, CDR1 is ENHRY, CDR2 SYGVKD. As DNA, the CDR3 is TGTGCCATCACCGCGGGGACAGATACGAACACCGGGGAGCTGTTTTTT. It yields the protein CAITAGTDTNTGELFF.

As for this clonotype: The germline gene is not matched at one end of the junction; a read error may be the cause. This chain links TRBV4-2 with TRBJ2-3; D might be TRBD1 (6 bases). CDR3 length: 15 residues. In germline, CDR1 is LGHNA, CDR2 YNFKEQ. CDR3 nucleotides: TGTGCCAGCAGCCAAGGTGGGGGCCCCGCAGATACGCAGTGTTTT. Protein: CASSQGGGPADTQCF.